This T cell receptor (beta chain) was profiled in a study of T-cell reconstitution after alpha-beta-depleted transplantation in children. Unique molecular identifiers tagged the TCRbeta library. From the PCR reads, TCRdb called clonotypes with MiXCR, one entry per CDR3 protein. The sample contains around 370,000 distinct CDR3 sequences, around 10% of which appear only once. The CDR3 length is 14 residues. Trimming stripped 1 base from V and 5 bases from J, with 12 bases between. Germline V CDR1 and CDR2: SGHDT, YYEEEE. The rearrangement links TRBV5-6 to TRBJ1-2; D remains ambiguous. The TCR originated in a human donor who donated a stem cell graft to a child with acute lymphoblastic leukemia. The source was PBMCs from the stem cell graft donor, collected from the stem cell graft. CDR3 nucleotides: TGTGCCAGCAGCTTGAGTGGTTTCCCTTATGGCTACACCTTC. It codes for CASSLSGFPYGYTF.